This T cell receptor beta chain stems from a study of blood T cell repertoires in COVID-19. Clones were read by immunoSEQ multiplex PCR, and TCRdb kept only the in-frame ones, dropping some. This table has more than 200,000 clones, around 80% appearing once. Those enrolled, adults aged about 18 to 89 years, came from around 25 US areas. V lost 4 bases, J lost 1 base, and 13 bases lay in between. The CDR3 consists of 16 residues. CDR1 is SGHTA and CDR2 is FQGNSA in the germline V gene. The receptor's source is a woman in her thirties or forties with acute COVID-19. Sequenced: PBMCs or T cells enriched from blood (not recorded which). V usage is TRBV7-2 and J usage is TRBJ1-4, with D tentatively TRBD1 (6 bases). The CDR3 DNA follows: TGTGCCAGCAGCTCAGCGGGGGGGCGAACTAATGAAAAACTGTTTTTT. Translation gives CASSSAGGRTNEKLFF.